The 29 T cell receptor beta chains below come from one sample, sequenced in a study of T cell changes during pregnancy in multiple sclerosis (dated by TCRdb to between 2017 and 2020). The library was built by means of the immunoSEQ multiplex PCR assay. In its TCRdb copy, this immuneACCESS table keeps in-frame sequences only and misses some clones. Where compared with another copy, unresolved V genes explain less than half of these, and the others have no known cause. This sample lists almost 50,000 clones; 94% were detected once. The ten largest clones capture roughly 0.34% of the sample. The sample consisted of CD4+ T cells from peripheral blood mononuclear cells, taken in the third trimester of pregnancy. The source of these receptors is a female donor with multiple sclerosis, enrolled in a pregnancy study.

This clone was found once. The chain employs TRBV2 and TRBJ1-4, with 8 bases lining up with TRBD1. V lost 6 bases and J lost 5; bases outside the gene matches: 5. The germline CDR1 and CDR2 sequences are SNHLY and FYNNEI. This CDR3 is 14 amino acids long. The CDR3 protein is CASRTGGINEKLFF. The CDR3 DNA is TGTGCCAGCAGAACAGGGGGAATAAATGAAAAACTGTTTTTT.

The V call is TRBV10-2, the J call TRBJ2-1; 7 nucleotides line up with TRBD2. Germline values: CDR1 WSHSY, CDR2 SAAADI. Trimming took 0 bases from V and 11 from J; bases not matched to a gene: 10. CDR3 length: 15 residues. Here the CDR3 reads CASSESRAGPPQQFF. Here the CDR3 DNA reads TGCGCCAGCAGTGAGTCGAGAGCGGGGCCGCCGCAGCAGTTCTTC.

The genes are TRBV30 and TRBJ2-2, with 8 bases that match TRBD1. V dropped 0 bases and J dropped 7; count of bases not matched to a gene: 10. The length of the CDR3 is 16 residues. CDR1 is GTSNPN and CDR2 is SVGIG in the germline V gene (reference sequence). As DNA, the CDR3 is TGTGCCTGGAGTGTACGGGCAGGGGGCCTAGGCGGGGAGCTGTTTTTT. Translated: CAWSVRAGGLGGELFF.

This clone has a single count. The chain joins TRBV7-9 to TRBJ2-7, with no clear D. V was shortened by 1 base and J by 6 bases, with 13 bases between the two germline ends. The CDR3 is made up of 14 amino acids. The germline CDR1 and CDR2 sequences are SEHNR and FQNEAQ (reference sequence). The CDR3 loop is CASSLGSQSREQYF. DNA of the CDR3: TGTGCCAGCAGCTTAGGTAGCCAGAGTCGCGAGCAGTACTTC.

The gene calls are TRBV29-1 and TRBJ2-5; D perhaps matches TRBD2 (5 bases). The CDR3 totals 12 residues. Germline V CDR1 and CDR2: SQVTM, ANQGSEA. With 7 bases removed from V and 0 bases from J, the gap between germline ends came to 9 bases. The CDR3 here is CSALADQETQYF. The CDR3 DNA is TGCAGCGCCCTAGCCGACCAAGAGACCCAGTACTTC.

The rearrangement joins TRBV5-4 to TRBJ2-5; TRBD1 is a possible D gene (5 bases). V lost 5 bases, J lost 7 bases, and 15 bases lay in between. This CDR3 comprises 13 residues. The germline CDR1 and CDR2 sequences are SGHNT and YYREEE (reference sequence). CDR3 sequence: CASRDQGWGTQYF. The DNA of the CDR3 is TGTGCCAGCAGGGATCAGGGATGGGGGACCCAGTACTTC.

In this sample, this clone turned up once. V is TRBV19 and J is TRBJ2-7; D possibly corresponds to TRBD1 (6 bases). V was pared by 1 base and J by 6 bases, with 13 bases between. Germline-derived CDR1 and CDR2 are LNHDA and SQIVND (reference sequence). CDR3 size: 14 residues. The CDR3 region is CASSIGTGFFEQYF. As DNA, the CDR3 is TGTGCCAGTAGTATAGGCACAGGGTTCTTCGAGCAGTACTTC.

The rearrangement joins TRBV7-9 to TRBJ2-5, with a weak D call TRBD1 (6 bases). The CDR3 runs 14 residues. V shed 2 bases and J shed 2 bases, with 9 bases lying between them. CDR1 and CDR2 from the germline V gene are SEHNR and FQNEAQ (reference sequence). CDR3 DNA sequence: TGTGCCAGCAGCTTACTCGGACAGCAAGAGACCCAGTACTTC. This codes for CASSLLGQQETQYF.

The rearrangement uses TRBV5-4 and TRBJ1-2; 8 nucleotides match TRBD1. Germline CDR1 is SGHNT and CDR2 is YYREEE (reference sequence). V lost 0 bases to trimming and J lost 7 bases; unmatched junction nucleotides: 5. CDR3 length equals 14 residues. CDR3 loop: CASSLGWDRLGYTF. The DNA of the CDR3 is TGTGCCAGCAGCTTGGGATGGGACAGGCTTGGCTACACCTTC. Using reference TRBV5-4 and TRBJ1-2 for the parts outside the CDR3, the full variable domain is ETGVTQSPTHLIKTRGQQVTLRCSSQSGHNTVSWYQQALGQGPQFIFQYYREEENGRGNFPPRFSGLQFPNYSSELNVNALELDDSALYLCASSLGWDRLGYTFGSGTRLTVV.

The table lists this clone with a count of one. This chain connects TRBV7-8 to TRBJ2-3; weak D call: TRBD1 (5 bases). The CDR3 is made up of 15 amino acids. Germline CDR1 reads SGHVS; CDR2 reads FQNEAQ. V was cut by 5 bases and J by 0 bases, with 12 bases left in between. The CDR3: CASSPRTPSTDTQYF. The CDR3 DNA sequence: TGTGCCAGCAGCCCGAGGACACCAAGCACAGATACGCAGTATTTT.

The chain is built from TRBV4-1 and TRBJ2-6; D remains unclear. The CDR3 sequence is 16 residues long. Germline assignment: CDR1 MGHRA and CDR2 YSYEKL. Trimming left V 3 bases short and J 1 base short, with 10 bases between. The CDR3 sequence: CASSHIVLSGANVLTF. The CDR3 DNA reads as TGCGCCAGCAGCCATATAGTCCTGTCTGGGGCCAACGTCCTGACTTTC.

The V call is TRBV5-1, the J call TRBJ1-3; 7 positions match TRBD1. J was trimmed by 0 bases and V by 4 bases; bases with no gene match: 7. In germline, CDR1 is SGHRS, CDR2 YFSETQ. This CDR3 spans 16 amino acids. The CDR3 loop is CASSVGHRGSGNTIYF. The DNA of the CDR3 is TGCGCCAGCAGCGTGGGCCACAGGGGCTCTGGAAACACCATATATTTT. Full variable domain (rest looked up from reference TRBV5-1 and TRBJ1-3): KAGVTQTPRYLIKTRGQQVTLSCSPISGHRSVSWYQQTPGQGLQFLFEYFSETQRNKGNFPGRFSGRQFSNSRSEMNVSTLELGDSALYLCASSVGHRGSGNTIYFGEGSWLTVV.

The chain combines TRBV15 with TRBJ2-1, with 12 bases fitting TRBD2. This CDR3 comprises 15 residues. After removal of 3 bases from V and 6 bases from J, the junction contained 3 bases not matched to a gene. Germline V lookup: CDR1 LNHNV, CDR2 YYDKDF (reference sequence). The CDR3: CATSRGGLAGNEQFF. The DNA for the CDR3 is TGTGCCACCAGCAGGGGGGGACTAGCGGGCAATGAGCAGTTCTTC.

The chain combines TRBV7-3 with TRBJ1-4, with 8 bases fitting TRBD1. The V gene end was trimmed by 1 base and the J gene end by 3 bases; junction bases not matched to a gene: 1. This CDR3 comprises 15 residues. CDR1 and CDR2 (germline): SGHTA, FQGTGA. CDR3 residues: CASSLSRGPNEKLFF. In DNA, the CDR3 is TGTGCCAGCAGCTTAAGCAGGGGGCCTAATGAAAAACTGTTTTTT.

The V call is TRBV19, the J call TRBJ1-1, with 7 positions matching TRBD1. With 5 bases clipped from V and 5 bases from J, the junction kept 8 bases outside the gene matches. In germline, CDR1 is LNHDA, CDR2 SQIVND (reference sequence). This CDR3 spans 14 amino acids. DNA of the CDR3: TGTGCCAGTAGTGCCCGACAGGGAAATACTGAAGCTTTCTTT. This translates into CASSARQGNTEAFF.

The V and J genes are TRBV12-5 and TRBJ2-6; the match to TRBD1 covers 7 bases. From germline, CDR1 is LGHNT and CDR2 FRNRAP. Germline trimming cut 4 bases from V and 0 bases from J; bases unmatched to any gene: 6. This CDR3 has 17 residues. CDR3 sequence reads: CASGSGQVRSGANVLTF. Written as DNA, the CDR3 is TGTGCTAGTGGTTCCGGACAGGTGCGCTCTGGGGCCAACGTCCTGACTTTC.

The genes are TRBV29-1 and TRBJ2-1; D may be TRBD2 (6 bases). The CDR3 has 14 amino acids. Germline assignment: CDR1 SQVTM and CDR2 ANQGSEA. V was cut by 7 bases and J by 9 bases, with 22 bases left in between. CDR3 DNA: TGCAGCGCCGGTCTGATTGTTGGGGGAGGTGAGCAGTTCTTC. Its protein is CSAGLIVGGGEQFF.

This chain connects TRBV19 to TRBJ1-2; 9 bases are a match to TRBD1. The germline CDR1 and CDR2 sequences are LNHDA and SQIVND (reference sequence). The junction had 9 bases not matched to a gene; V was cut back by 4 bases and J by 3 bases. CDR3 length equals 16 residues. As DNA, the CDR3 is TGTGCCAGTAGTACCGGGACAGGGAGGCGTGACTATGGCTACACCTTC. Protein: CASSTGTGRRDYGYTF.

This chain links TRBV2 with TRBJ1-1; TRBD1 matches 7 bases. V trimming: 3 bases; J trimming: 1 base; junction bases outside the gene matches: 2. CDR3 length: 14 amino acids. The germline V gene has CDR1 SNHLY and CDR2 FYNNEI. The CDR3 DNA reads as TGTGCCAGCAGTGAGGGACAGAGGAACACTGAAGCTTTCTTT. Protein product: CASSEGQRNTEAFF. Full variable domain (rest looked up from reference TRBV2 and TRBJ1-1): EPEVTQTPSHQVTQMGQEVILRCVPISNHLYFYWYRQILGQKVEFLVSFYNNEISEKSEIFDDQFSVERPDGSNFTLKIRSTKLEDSAMYFCASSEGQRNTEAFFGQGTRLTVV.

J is TRBJ1-1 and V is TRBV28; D might be TRBD1 (6 bases). Trimming removed 6 bases from V and 0 bases from J, with 14 bases in between. Per the germline V gene, CDR1 is MDHEN and CDR2 is SYDVKM. This CDR3 has 15 residues. The chain's CDR3 is CASSVQGRLNTEAFF. The CDR3 DNA follows: TGTGCCAGCAGCGTACAGGGTAGGCTGAACACTGAAGCTTTCTTT. Full variable domain (outside the CDR3, taken from reference TRBV28 and TRBJ1-1): DVKVTQSSRYLVKRTGEKVFLECVQDMDHENMFWYRQDPGLGLRLIYFSYDVKMKEKGDIPEGYSVSREKKERFSLILESASTNQTSMYLCASSVQGRLNTEAFFGQGTRLTVV.

The chain couples TRBV7-9 to TRBJ2-1; D perhaps matches TRBD1 (5 bases). Trimming cost V 1 base and J 0 bases, with 13 bases left between them. Germline V CDR1 and CDR2: SEHNR, FQNEAQ (reference sequence). This CDR3 has 17 residues. CDR3 amino acids: CASSLGIQDNSYNEQFF. The CDR3 DNA reads TGTGCCAGCAGCTTAGGGATTCAGGACAACTCCTACAATGAGCAGTTCTTC.

The chain uses TRBV18 and TRBJ2-2, with 9 positions matching TRBD1. The V and J ends lost 10 bases and 3 bases, in that order; junction bases with no gene match: 3. The germline V gene has CDR1 KGHSH and CDR2 LQKENI. The CDR3 is 13 residues long. The CDR3 DNA follows: TGTGCCACGACAGGGGGATACACCGGGGAGCTGTTTTTT. It specifies CATTGGYTGELFF. The full variable domain, completed using reference TRBV18 and TRBJ2-2, is NAGVMQNPRHLVRRRGQEARLRCSPMKGHSHVYWYRQLPEEGLKFMVYLQKENIIDESGMPKERFSAEFPKEGPSILRIQQVVRGDSAAYFCATTGGYTGELFFGEGSRLTVL.

The CDR3 DNA reads TGTGCCAGCAGTTACTCTGGCGGGGGCTGGCAAGAGACCCAGTACTTC. It codes for CASSYSGGGWQETQYF. The chain carries TRBV6-5 and TRBJ2-5; D perhaps matches TRBD2 (7 bases). The ends were cut back, 0 bases at V and 2 bases at J, with 13 bases in the middle. Looked up from germline, CDR1 is MNHEY and CDR2 is SVGAGI. The CDR3 loop spans 16 amino acids.

The chain is built from TRBV19 and TRBJ1-5, with 10 bases lining up with TRBD1. This CDR3 contains 16 residues. V was clipped by 3 bases and J by 0 bases; unmatched bases: 2. The germline V gene has CDR1 LNHDA and CDR2 SQIVND (reference sequence). The CDR3 region has the DNA TGTGCCAGTAGTATGGGACAGGGGTATAGCAATCAGCCCCAGCATTTT. Translated, it gives CASSMGQGYSNQPQHF.

With regard to this clone: The same CDR3 can be traced to other DNA sequences in this sample. V and J are TRBV28 and TRBJ2-6; no firm D call. CDR1 MDHEN and CDR2 SYDVKM come from the germline V gene. This CDR3 comprises 15 residues. V was trimmed by 3 bases and J by 0 bases, leaving 6 bases between them. Here the CDR3 DNA reads TGTGCCAGCAGTTTCGAGCACTCTGGGGCCAACGTCCTGACTTTC. This sequence encodes CASSFEHSGANVLTF.

The V call is TRBV2, the J call TRBJ2-1, with 14 bases that match TRBD2. Losses at the gene ends were 3 bases for V and 9 bases for J; bases not matched to a gene: 4. The CDR3 is 15 residues long. The germline V gene has CDR1 SNHLY and CDR2 FYNNEI. The CDR3 DNA reads TGTGCCAGCAGTGAGATCGGACTAGCGGGAGGTGAGCAGTTCTTC. Its translation is CASSEIGLAGGEQFF.

The chain employs TRBV7-8 and TRBJ2-7, with TRBD2 as a possible D gene (6 bases). Germline V CDR1 and CDR2: SGHVS, FQNEAQ. Between the trimmed V and J ends, which lost 5 bases and 3 bases, there was a span of 17 bases. The CDR3 is 15 residues long. CDR3 bases: TGTGCCAGCAGCCGAGGCCGGGACTCAAGCTACGAGCAGTACTTC. The encoded protein is CASSRGRDSSYEQYF.

This clone occurred once. This chain uses TRBV5-4 with TRBJ1-4, with 7 bases lining up with TRBD1. CDR1 is SGHNT and CDR2 is YYREEE in the germline V gene (reference sequence). Unmatched junction bases numbered 14, after V lost 4 bases and J lost 8 bases. CDR3 size: 16 residues. DNA of the CDR3: TGTGCCAGCAGCCCTGGAAGGCGACAGGGTAACGAAAAACTGTTTTTT. This codes for CASSPGRRQGNEKLFF. Full variable domain (outside the CDR3, taken from reference TRBV5-4 and TRBJ1-4): ETGVTQSPTHLIKTRGQQVTLRCSSQSGHNTVSWYQQALGQGPQFIFQYYREEENGRGNFPPRFSGLQFPNYSSELNVNALELDDSALYLCASSPGRRQGNEKLFFGSGTQLSVL.

The chain carries TRBV7-9 and TRBJ2-3; TRBD1 aligns across 9 bases. V was clipped by 5 bases and J by 4 bases; unmatched bases: 7. Germline V CDR1 and CDR2: SEHNR, FQNEAQ (reference sequence). This CDR3 region has 15 residues. The CDR3 DNA reads TGTGCCAGCAGCCTGACAGGGGGGGTGGCAGATACGCAGTATTTT. Its protein product is CASSLTGGVADTQYF.